This T cell receptor (beta chain) emerged from a study of cytotoxic CD8 clonotypes in ibrutinib-treated CLL (dated by TCRdb to about 2021). Context from the whole study: In this cohort, about 15 patients were treatment-naive and approximately 10 were relapsed/refractory, while approximately 18 had unmutated IGHV. Patients were still on ibrutinib when every remission and progressive disease sample was collected. Cryopreserved peripheral blood mononuclear cells were collected before treatment, at response, and at either disease progression or sustained remission. The response samples were drawn at a median of approximately 12 months into treatment, with a range of about 6 to 36 months. Partial responses were observed in about 25 patients and complete responses in 2; after a median follow-up of roughly 72 months, remission was maintained in 14 patients and progression was observed in approximately twelve. Of the 90 or so people in the trial, approximately 24 had longitudinal samples available. On average, each sample yielded 250,000 to 300,000 productive templates and around 100,000 productive rearrangements.

As regards this clone: No antigen is known for it. The input lacks base qualities; no much larger clone sits a single base away.

Reading the label with the study, this specimen's time point is: 12 months on ibrutinib. For TCR beta library preparation, 1.5 to 2 micrograms of genomic DNA was extracted from cryopreserved PBMCs. Longitudinal blood samples from CLL patients on ibrutinib monotherapy were analyzed using high-throughput TCR beta sequencing. The patients took part in an open-label, single-center phase 2 trial of ibrutinib monotherapy. Paper-wide results and their limitations: An increase in clonality was observed at ibrutinib response, with clonality remaining stable during sustained remission and falling back toward baseline at progression. Sustained-remission and progressing patients did not have matched sampling times, and lymph node repertoires were not examined. At baseline, clonality was higher than in age-matched healthy donors and showed a strong correlation with circulating CD8+ T-cell counts. Public clonotypes were rare and either shrank or stayed stable during treatment, and the rise in clonality at ibrutinib response reflected expansion of private clonotypes.

The CDR3 goes from the cysteine to the phenylalanine over 16 residues. Just CDR3 DNA is preserved here, 48 bases in frame from base 1. The V end loses 7 bases and the J end loses 6 bases, and a stretch of 24 bases separates them. In the germline V gene (reference sequence), CDR1 corresponds to LNHNV and CDR2 to YYDKDF. On a MiSeq, deep resolution sequencing aimed for a depth between 1 in 1 million and 1 in 200,000 T cells, with each clonotype covered 10x on average. The immunoSEQ hsTCRB Kit was used to generate TCR beta libraries. From the authors' description of their analysis: The data were analyzed with ImmunoSEQ Analyzer and ImmunoSEQ Data Assistant, and V, D and J gene assignments followed IMGT definitions. Clonality, which ranges from 0 to 1, was calculated by subtracting the normalized Shannon entropy of productive rearrangement frequencies from one. Only overrepresented clonotypes making up at least 0.05% of the repertoire of each patient were included in the public clonotype analysis. Thirteen age-matched healthy donor repertoires from immuneACCESS were used as controls for clonality. TCRdb obtained this table from immuneACCESS and retained in-frame rearrangements with V and J assigned. These tables miss some clones; where compared with another copy, unresolved V genes account for less than half of the shortfall, and the remainder is unexplained. That table is the source of V, J and clone size, and D and trimming were worked out from the DNA. Present in this sample are over 70,000 clones, about 85% of which were seen just once. Approximately 5.1% of the sample comes from the top ten.

The sample was PBMCs, taken after 12 months of ibrutinib treatment. Here the chain combines TRBV15 and TRBJ1-1, and perhaps TRBD1 as D gene, on 5 matching bases. The TCR sequence derives from a human donor with chronic lymphocytic leukemia. The CDR3 protein sequence reads: CATKGDIQAGKSEAFF. Read as DNA, the sequence is TGTGCCACCAAAGGGGATATCCAGGCGGGGAAGTCTGAAGCTTTCTTT.